The clone carrying this TCR beta chain was seen just once. In the PCR, 60 Vbeta and 13 Jbeta primers were used. Some clones are missing from TCRdb's copy, which holds only in-frame ones; the method was immunoSEQ multiplex PCR. The sample includes over 140,000 clones, around four fifths of them seen just once. The data belong to a study of cytomegalovirus exposure and HLA in healthy donors. Germline assignment: CDR1 LNHDA and CDR2 SQIVND (reference sequence). The CDR3 length is 13 residues. With 7 bases removed from V and 4 bases from J, the gap between germline ends came to 8 bases. The gene calls are TRBV19 and TRBJ2-6, with D perhaps TRBD1 (6 bases). This TCR was recovered from a man aged 30 to 39 in good health and CMV-seropositive. The sample consisted of PBMCs. This CDR3 reads CASMGAGANVLTF. CDR3 DNA: TGTGCCAGTATGGGGGCCGGGGCCAACGTCCTGACTTTC.